The clone carrying this TCR beta chain appeared a few times. A read error may be the cause here, since a much bigger clone is one base away. CDR3 size: 15 residues. Deletions cut 0 bases from V and 8 bases from J, with 17 bases between. CDR1 and CDR2 (germline): SGHRS, YFSETQ. The authors amplified TCR beta CDR3 from genomic DNA using two-round multiplex PCR. TRBV and TRBJ genes each had their own specific primers in first-round PCR. TCRdb redid the calling of the multiplex PCR reads with MiXCR, one entry per CDR3 protein. The repertoire holds around 13,000 distinct CDR3 sequences, with about 40% as singletons. This entry is derived from a study of prognosis after radiotherapy for stage I lung cancer. Overall study: Medical inoperability was the status assigned to all non-small cell lung cancer patients.

The sample was PBMCs, taken before or after stereotactic body radiation therapy (not recorded which). The TCR originated in a donor aged 50 or older with non-small cell lung cancer. The V call is TRBV5-1, the J call TRBJ1-2; tentative D call: TRBD1 (5 bases). In DNA, the CDR3 is TGCGCCAGCAGCTTGGGGCCAGGGTCGGCTGACGGCTACACCTTC. Its translation is CASSLGPGSADGYTF.